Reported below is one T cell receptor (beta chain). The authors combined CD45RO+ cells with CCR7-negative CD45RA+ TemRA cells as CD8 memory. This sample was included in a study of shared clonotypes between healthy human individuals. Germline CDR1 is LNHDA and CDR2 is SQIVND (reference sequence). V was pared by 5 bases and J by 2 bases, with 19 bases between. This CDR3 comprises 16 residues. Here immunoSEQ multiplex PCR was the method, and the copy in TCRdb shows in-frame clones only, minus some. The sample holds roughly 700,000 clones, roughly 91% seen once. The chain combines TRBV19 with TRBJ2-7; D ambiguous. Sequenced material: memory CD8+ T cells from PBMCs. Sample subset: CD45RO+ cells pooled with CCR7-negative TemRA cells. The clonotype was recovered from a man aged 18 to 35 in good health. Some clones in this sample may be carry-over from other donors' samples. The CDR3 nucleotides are TGTGCCAGTAGTCCAAAGCCCCGGGTGACCGCCTACGAGCAGTACTTC. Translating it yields CASSPKPRVTAYEQYF.